Sequencing of this T cell receptor (beta chain) was carried out in a study of preoperative IRX-2 immunotherapy in early breast cancer. Generated by immunoSEQ multiplex PCR, the TCRdb table keeps only in-frame clones and is missing some. The sample yields approximately 100,000 clones, roughly 89% seen once. Deletions cut 6 bases from V and 5 bases from J, with 11 bases between. The CDR3 has 13 amino acids. Germline lookup yields CDR1 KGHSH and CDR2 LQKENI. Treatment meaning: preoperative locoregional IRX-2 cytokine immunotherapy. Preoperative locoregional IRX-2 cytokine immunotherapy was tested in the phase Ib source study.

The clonotype was recovered from a human donor with breast cancer. The sequences come from tumor tissue, collected after IRX-2 immunotherapy. This chain uses TRBV18 with TRBJ1-5, with D tentatively TRBD1 (5 bases). CDR3 coding DNA: TGTGCCAGCTCTCGGGGGGGGGATCAGCCCCAGCATTTT. This gives the protein CASSRGGDQPQHF. The whole variable domain, remainder taken from reference TRBV18 and TRBJ1-5, is NAGVMQNPRHLVRRRGQEARLRCSPMKGHSHVYWYRQLPEEGLKFMVYLQKENIIDESGMPKERFSAEFPKEGPSILRIQQVVRGDSAAYFCASSRGGDQPQHFGDGTRLSIL.